This T cell receptor (beta chain) was identified during a study of post-analysis software for immune sequencing data. About the research overall: The patients showed relapsing-remitting, secondary progressive and progressive-relapsing multiple sclerosis courses.

Germline values: CDR1 MNHNS, CDR2 SASEGT. This CDR3 has 17 amino acids. Trimming removed 2 bases from V and 1 base from J, with 15 bases in between. Tagging with unique molecular identifiers was a feature of the TCR beta cDNA libraries. T cells, roughly 0.9 to 11 million of them, yielded approximately 530,000 cDNA molecules. TCRdb independently ran MiXCR on the PCR reads; one entry per CDR3 protein. This sample yields approximately 690,000 distinct CDR3 sequences, of which roughly three fifths are seen a single time; about 11% belongs to the top ten. With regard to this clonotype: The antigen remains undetermined.

Study-wide results and caveats: Comparison with controls showed significantly lower normalized Chao1 diversity in multiple sclerosis patients. Four or five TRBV segments were more frequent in patients than controls; TRBV5-6, TRBV5-1 and TRBV20-1 belonged to this group.

The specimen was blood. This receptor was taken from a girl aged 2 to 9 with multiple sclerosis. The chain employs TRBV6-1 and TRBJ2-1, with TRBD2 as a possible D gene (6 bases). CDR3 residues: CASSELIAGQSYNEQFF. CDR3 DNA sequence: TGTGCCAGCAGTGAATTGATCGCGGGGCAGTCCTACAATGAGCAGTTCTTC.